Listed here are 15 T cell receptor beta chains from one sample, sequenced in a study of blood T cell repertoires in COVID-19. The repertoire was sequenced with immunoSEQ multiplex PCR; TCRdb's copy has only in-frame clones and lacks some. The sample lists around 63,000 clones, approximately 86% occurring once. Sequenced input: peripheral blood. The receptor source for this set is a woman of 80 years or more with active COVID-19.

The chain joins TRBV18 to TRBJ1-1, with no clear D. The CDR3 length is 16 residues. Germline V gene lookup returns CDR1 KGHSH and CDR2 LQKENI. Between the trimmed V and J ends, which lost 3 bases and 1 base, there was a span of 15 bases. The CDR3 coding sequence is TGTGCCAGCTCACCGCTCCTGGGCAGAAAGAACACTGAAGCTTTCTTT. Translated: CASSPLLGRKNTEAFF.

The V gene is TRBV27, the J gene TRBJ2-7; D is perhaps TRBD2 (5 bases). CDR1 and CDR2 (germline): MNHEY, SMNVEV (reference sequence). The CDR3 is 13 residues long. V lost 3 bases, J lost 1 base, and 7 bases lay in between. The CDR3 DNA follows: TGTGCCAGCAGTTTTCGGGGTTCCTACGAGCAGTACTTC. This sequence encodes CASSFRGSYEQYF.

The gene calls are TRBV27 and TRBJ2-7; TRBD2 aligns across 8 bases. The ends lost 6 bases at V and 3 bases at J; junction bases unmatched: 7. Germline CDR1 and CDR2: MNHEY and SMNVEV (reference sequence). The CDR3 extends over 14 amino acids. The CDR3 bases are TGTGCCAGCAGACTTAGCGGGGTGCTCTACGAGCAGTACTTC. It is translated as CASRLSGVLYEQYF.

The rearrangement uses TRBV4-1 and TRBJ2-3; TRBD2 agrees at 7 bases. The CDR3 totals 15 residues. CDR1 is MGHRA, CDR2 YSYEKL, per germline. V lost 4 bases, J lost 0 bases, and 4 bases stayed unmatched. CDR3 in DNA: TGCGCCAGCAGCCTTCTAGCGGAGAGCACAGATACGCAGTATTTT. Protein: CASSLLAESTDTQYF.

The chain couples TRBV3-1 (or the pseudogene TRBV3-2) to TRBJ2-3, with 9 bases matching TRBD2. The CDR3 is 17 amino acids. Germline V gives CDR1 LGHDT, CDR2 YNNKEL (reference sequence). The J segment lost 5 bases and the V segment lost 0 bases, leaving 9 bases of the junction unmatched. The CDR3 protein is CASSQDSLAGWVDTQYF. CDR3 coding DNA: TGTGCCAGCAGCCAAGATAGCCTAGCGGGGTGGGTAGATACGCAGTATTTT.

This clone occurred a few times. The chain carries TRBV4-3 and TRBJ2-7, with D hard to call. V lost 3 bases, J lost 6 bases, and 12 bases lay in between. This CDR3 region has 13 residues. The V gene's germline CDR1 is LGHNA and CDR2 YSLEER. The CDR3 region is CASSQTRHSEQYF. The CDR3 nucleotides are TGCGCCAGCAGCCAGACGAGACACTCCGAGCAGTACTTC.

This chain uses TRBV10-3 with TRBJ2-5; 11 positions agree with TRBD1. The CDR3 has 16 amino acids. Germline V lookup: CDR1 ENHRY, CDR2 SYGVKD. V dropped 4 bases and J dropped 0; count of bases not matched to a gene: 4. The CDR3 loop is CAISARDRGDQETQYF. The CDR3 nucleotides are TGTGCCATCAGTGCAAGGGACAGGGGGGACCAAGAGACCCAGTACTTC.

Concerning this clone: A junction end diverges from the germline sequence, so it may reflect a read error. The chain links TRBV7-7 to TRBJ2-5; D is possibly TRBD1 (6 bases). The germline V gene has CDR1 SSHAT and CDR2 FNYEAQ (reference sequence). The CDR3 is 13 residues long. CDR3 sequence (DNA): TGTGCTAGCAGCCGCGACAGGACGGGGACCCAGTACTTC. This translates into CASSRDRTGTQYF.

As DNA, the CDR3 is TGTGCCAGCAGCTTAGGGGCAGCCTCCTACGAGCAGTACTTC. It encodes CASSLGAASYEQYF. V and J are TRBV7-2 and TRBJ2-7, with no clear D. The germline V and J ends were trimmed by 1 base and 0 bases, with 7 bases remaining between them. The CDR3 totals 14 residues. Germline V gene data show CDR1 as SGHTA and CDR2 as FQGNSA.

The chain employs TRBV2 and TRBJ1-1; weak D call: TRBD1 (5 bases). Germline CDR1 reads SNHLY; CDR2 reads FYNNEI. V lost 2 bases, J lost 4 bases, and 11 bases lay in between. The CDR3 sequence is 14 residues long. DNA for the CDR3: TGTGCCAGCAGTGAATTTAAGGGGCCCACTGAAGCTTTCTTT. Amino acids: CASSEFKGPTEAFF.

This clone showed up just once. CDR3 in amino acids: CASSPTTGSYEQYF. The CDR3 coding sequence is TGTGCCAGCAGCCCCACCACGGGGTCCTACGAGCAGTACTTC. The chain recombines TRBV11-2 with TRBJ2-7, with D possibly TRBD2 on 5 matching bases. The V gene lost 5 bases and the J gene lost 1 base, with 12 bases spanning the gap. Germline lookup yields CDR1 SGHAT and CDR2 FQNNGV. The CDR3 contains 14 residues. Variable domain in full (rest from reference TRBV11-2 and TRBJ2-7): EAGVAQSPRYKIIEKRQSVAFWCNPISGHATLYWYQQILGQGPKLLIQFQNNGVVDDSQLPKDRFSAERLKGVDSTLKIQPAKLEDSAVYLCASSPTTGSYEQYFGPGTRLTVT.

The CDR3 sequence: CASSPSPRAGNEKLFF. The CDR3 DNA reads as TGCGCCAGCAGCCCGTCCCCTCGGGCAGGGAATGAAAAACTGTTTTTT. The chain is built from TRBV4-1 and TRBJ1-4; D might be TRBD1 (5 bases). The V end lost 4 bases, the J end lost 5 bases, and 17 bases lay between the germline ends. Looked up from germline, CDR1 is MGHRA and CDR2 is YSYEKL. The CDR3 is made up of 16 amino acids.

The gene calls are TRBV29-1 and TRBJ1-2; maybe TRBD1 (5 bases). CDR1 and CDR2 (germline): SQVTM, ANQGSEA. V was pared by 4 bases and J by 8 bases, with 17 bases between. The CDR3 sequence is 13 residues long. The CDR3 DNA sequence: TGCAGCGTTGTCAAGGGGCTCCTCCAGGGCTACACCTTC. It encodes CSVVKGLLQGYTF.

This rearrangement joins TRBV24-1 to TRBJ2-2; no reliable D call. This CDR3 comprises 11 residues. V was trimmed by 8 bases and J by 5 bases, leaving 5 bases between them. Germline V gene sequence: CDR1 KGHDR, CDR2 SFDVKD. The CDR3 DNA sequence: TGTGCCACCACCGGGACCGGGGAGCTGTTTTTT. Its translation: CATTGTGELFF.

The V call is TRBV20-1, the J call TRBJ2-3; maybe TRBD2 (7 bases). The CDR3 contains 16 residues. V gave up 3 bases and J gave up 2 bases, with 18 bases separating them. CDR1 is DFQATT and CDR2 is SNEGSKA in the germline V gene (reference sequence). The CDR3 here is CSASKAAGAPTDTQYF. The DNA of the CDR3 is TGCAGTGCTAGTAAGGCGGCGGGGGCCCCCACAGATACGCAGTATTTT.